This T cell receptor beta chain was profiled in a study of T cell repertoires in cytomegalovirus infection. Points from the study as a whole: Dominating the ex vivo response were HLA-C-restricted CMV-specific TCR beta clonotypes.

This clonotype was observed a handful of times. Its target is unknown. MiXCR, run by TCRdb on the reads, gives a single entry per CDR3 protein. This table has 200,000 to 250,000 distinct CDR3 sequences, around 40% appearing once. Specimen: CD8+ T cells from cultured PBMCs, collected from culture after CMV antigen stimulation. This clonotype was obtained from a human donor in good health (CMV status not recorded). Some clones in this sample may be carry-over from other donors' samples.

The CDR3 sequence: CASSQAWVAGETQYF. The CDR3 region has the DNA TGTGCCAGCAGCCAAGCCTGGGTGGCGGGGGAGACCCAGTACTTC. The rearrangement joins TRBV4-2 to TRBJ2-5; possible D gene TRBD2, 6 bases. V lost 1 base to trimming and J lost 5 bases, with 14 bases between them. Germline CDR1 is LGHNA and CDR2 is YNFKEQ. CDR3 size: 15 residues.